The 24 T cell receptor beta chains presented below share a single source sample, sequenced in a study of blood T cell repertoires in COVID-19. Assay used: immunoSEQ multiplex PCR; TCRdb lists only in-frame clones, some missing. The sample yields 250,000 to 350,000 clones, around nine tenths seen once. Sample: peripheral blood. The receptors stem from a woman aged 25-40 years with COVID-19, enrolled during active disease.

The rearrangement links TRBV4-3 to TRBJ1-2; 10 nucleotides match TRBD1. The V gene's germline CDR1 is LGHNA and CDR2 YSLEER. With V trimmed by 0 bases and J by 6 bases, 1 base remained unmatched. The CDR3 contains 14 residues. This chain's CDR3 is CASSQDDRGHGYTF. The DNA for the CDR3 is TGCGCCAGCAGCCAAGATGACAGGGGGCATGGCTACACCTTC.

This clone was seen only a few times. The chain carries TRBV5-1 and TRBJ2-1; 10 bases align to TRBD2. CDR1 and CDR2 (germline): SGHRS, YFSETQ. This CDR3 region has 14 residues. V dropped 0 bases and J dropped 11; count of bases not matched to a gene: 5. The CDR3 sequence is CASSLAGTSEKQFF. The CDR3, as DNA: TGCGCCAGCAGCTTGGCCGGGACTAGCGAGAAGCAGTTCTTC.

This clone was detected only once. The J gene is TRBJ1-5, the V gene TRBV28; D unresolved. The CDR3 is made up of 13 amino acids. Germline assignment: CDR1 MDHEN and CDR2 SYDVKM. Trimming took off 5 bases at V and 2 bases at J, with 7 bases between the two ends. The CDR3 is CASSPLGNQPQHF. CDR3 DNA sequence: TGTGCCAGCAGTCCCCTTGGCAATCAGCCCCAGCATTTT.

This chain links TRBV5-1 with TRBJ1-1; possibly TRBD1 for D (6 bases). V lost 4 bases and J lost 6, with 16 bases in between. The CDR3 consists of 14 residues. The germline V gene has CDR1 SGHRS and CDR2 YFSETQ. The CDR3 region is CASSAWGGGPEAFF. For the CDR3, the DNA is TGCGCCAGCAGCGCGTGGGGGGGCGGCCCTGAAGCTTTCTTT.

The V gene is TRBV14, the J gene TRBJ2-5; a possible D gene is TRBD1 (6 bases). V was trimmed by 0 bases and J by 5 bases, leaving 19 bases between them. Per the germline V gene, CDR1 is SGHDN and CDR2 is FVKESK. The length of the CDR3 is 17 residues. Here the CDR3 DNA reads TGTGCCAGCAGCCAAGACCCCCCGGGACACCCTCGTGAGACCCAGTACTTC. Amino acids: CASSQDPPGHPRETQYF.

The chain links TRBV3-1 (or the pseudogene TRBV3-2) to TRBJ1-1, with 7 bases identical to TRBD1. Germline lookup yields CDR1 LGHDT and CDR2 YNNKEL (reference sequence). V gave up 4 bases and J gave up 4 bases; unmatched junction bases: 6. The CDR3 sequence is 14 residues long. The CDR3 DNA is TGTGCCAGCAGCCGCCTGGCAGGGGGCACTGAAGCTTTCTTT. Encoded protein: CASSRLAGGTEAFF.

The chain combines TRBV7-2 with TRBJ2-3; 9 positions match TRBD2. Germline assignment: CDR1 SGHTA and CDR2 FQGNSA. The CDR3 contains 16 residues. V lost 2 bases and J lost 4; bases outside the gene matches: 7. The chain's CDR3 is CASSLWSSGSSDTQYF. CDR3 nucleotide sequence: TGTGCCAGCAGCTTATGGAGTAGCGGGAGTTCAGATACGCAGTATTTT.

The chain is built from TRBV11-3 and TRBJ2-1; 9 nucleotides match TRBD2. The V gene end was trimmed by 4 bases and the J gene end by 8 bases; junction bases not matched to a gene: 12. CDR3 length: 16 residues. Germline CDR1 and CDR2: SGHNT and YENEEA. This CDR3 is CASSSGVREGQDEQFF. Written as DNA, the CDR3 is TGTGCCAGCAGCTCAGGGGTGCGGGAGGGCCAAGATGAGCAGTTCTTC.

DNA for the CDR3: TGTGCCAGCAGCTTGGGGGGACTAGCGGAGAGCACAGATACGCAGTATTTT. As protein: CASSLGGLAESTDTQYF. J is TRBJ2-3 and V is TRBV5-4, with TRBD2 matching over 11 bases. Germline CDR1 is SGHNT and CDR2 is YYREEE (reference sequence). CDR3 size: 17 residues. V dropped 0 bases and J dropped 0; count of bases not matched to a gene: 3.

The gene calls are TRBV15 and TRBJ2-1; 9 bases are a match to TRBD1. J lost 1 base, V lost 6 bases, and 4 bases had no gene match. Looked up from germline, CDR1 is LNHNV and CDR2 is YYDKDF (reference sequence). This CDR3 spans 15 amino acids. CDR3 nucleotide sequence: TGTGCCACCAGGGGGGACAGGGCTTCCTACAATGAGCAGTTCTTC. This codes for CATRGDRASYNEQFF.

The chain has TRBV5-1 and TRBJ2-1; the D is unclear. V was pared by 4 bases and J by 2 bases, with 16 bases between. The CDR3 contains 16 residues. CDR1 and CDR2 from the germline V gene are SGHRS and YFSETQ. The CDR3 region is CASSPLVLVTYNEQFF. CDR3 nucleotides: TGCGCCAGCAGCCCCCTGGTGCTAGTCACCTACAATGAGCAGTTCTTC.

The chain recombines TRBV28 with TRBJ1-2; TRBD1 aligns across 10 bases. The J segment lost 2 bases and the V segment lost 2 bases, leaving 2 bases of the junction unmatched. Germline V CDR1 and CDR2: MDHEN, SYDVKM. The CDR3 is 15 residues long. CDR3: CASSLAGQGNYGYTF. The CDR3 nucleotides are TGTGCCAGCAGTTTAGCGGGACAGGGGAACTATGGCTACACCTTC.

This clone was observed once. The rearrangement joins TRBV4-2 to TRBJ2-1; 9 positions agree with TRBD2. Trimming removed 0 bases from V and 4 bases from J; junction bases left unmatched: 4. Germline assignment: CDR1 LGHNA and CDR2 YNFKEQ. The CDR3 covers 16 residues. The DNA of the CDR3 is TGTGCCAGCAGCCAAGAACCGACTAGCGGATACAATGAGCAGTTCTTC. It yields the protein CASSQEPTSGYNEQFF.

The chain couples TRBV6-5 to TRBJ1-1; TRBD1 matches at 11 bases. Per germline, CDR1 MNHEY and CDR2 SVGAGI. J was trimmed by 7 bases and V by 0 bases; bases with no gene match: 7. This CDR3 is 16 amino acids long. The CDR3 DNA follows: TGTGCCAGCAGTTACTCAGGAGGACAGGGGGCTTTTGAAGCTTTCTTT. Its protein product is CASSYSGGQGAFEAFF.

This clone was recorded only once. The chain has TRBV29-1 and TRBJ2-5; 11 bases agree with TRBD1. The V gene end was trimmed by 6 bases and the J gene end by 4 bases; junction bases not matched to a gene: 4. Germline CDR1 SQVTM, CDR2 ANQGSEA. The CDR3 sequence is 13 residues long. CDR3 bases: TGCAGCGTGGGAGGGACAGGGGGAGAGACCCAGTACTTC. Translating it yields CSVGGTGGETQYF.

J is TRBJ1-6 and V is TRBV4-1, with 7 bases fitting TRBD1. Germline V gives CDR1 MGHRA, CDR2 YSYEKL. This CDR3 has 14 amino acids. The junction had 1 base not matched to a gene; V was cut back by 4 bases and J by 4 bases. The CDR3: CASSPTGYNSPLHF. In DNA form, the CDR3 reads TGCGCCAGCAGCCCGACAGGGTATAATTCACCCCTCCACTTT.

This chain joins TRBV2 and TRBJ1-1, with D possibly being TRBD1 (6 bases). From germline, CDR1 is SNHLY and CDR2 FYNNEI. The V and J ends lost 6 bases and 4 bases respectively, with 12 bases between them. This CDR3 is built from 13 residues. The CDR3 is CASRFRGGTEAFF. DNA of the CDR3: TGTGCCAGCAGATTCAGGGGTGGCACTGAAGCTTTCTTT. The full variable domain, completed using reference TRBV2 and TRBJ1-1, is EPEVTQTPSHQVTQMGQEVILRCVPISNHLYFYWYRQILGQKVEFLVSFYNNEISEKSEIFDDQFSVERPDGSNFTLKIRSTKLEDSAMYFCASRFRGGTEAFFGQGTRLTVV.

The chain combines TRBV18 with TRBJ1-2, with a tentative D call TRBD1 (5 bases). The CDR3 consists of 14 residues. Germline V gene lookup returns CDR1 KGHSH and CDR2 LQKENI. Between the trimmed V and J ends, which lost 1 base and 4 bases, there was a span of 10 bases. Here the CDR3 DNA reads TGTGCCAGCTCACCACGGCAGGGCCTCTATGGCTACACCTTC. This translates into CASSPRQGLYGYTF.

The J gene is TRBJ2-3, the V gene TRBV10-3; D is unresolved. Between the trimmed V and J ends, which lost 3 bases and 6 bases, there was a span of 4 bases. Germline V gene lookup returns CDR1 ENHRY and CDR2 SYGVKD. The CDR3 totals 11 residues. The CDR3 sequence: CAISDMDTQYF. The CDR3 region has the DNA TGTGCCATCAGTGATATGGATACGCAGTATTTT.

The gene calls are TRBV6-6 and TRBJ1-2; D gene ambiguous. The CDR3 sequence is 13 residues long. V gave up 4 bases and J gave up 5 bases, with 11 bases separating them. The germline CDR1 and CDR2 sequences are MNHNY and SVGAGI (reference sequence). The CDR3 DNA follows: TGTGCCAGCAGTTCGAGTTGGTGGTATGGCTACACCTTC. It yields the protein CASSSSWWYGYTF.

The rearrangement links TRBV4-1 to TRBJ1-5, with D unresolved. Trimming took 0 bases from V and 4 from J, leaving 10 bases between them. From germline, CDR1 is MGHRA and CDR2 YSYEKL. The CDR3 spans 15 residues. CDR3 nucleotide sequence: TGCGCCAGCAGCCAAGATAGGAGTTTGAATCAGCCCCAGCATTTT. Protein: CASSQDRSLNQPQHF.

The gene calls are TRBV28 and TRBJ2-1; TRBD2 aligns across 7 bases. This CDR3 has 15 residues. The V gene end was trimmed by 3 bases and the J gene end by 3 bases; junction bases not matched to a gene: 5. The germline V gene has CDR1 MDHEN and CDR2 SYDVKM. The CDR3 DNA sequence: TGTGCCAGCAGTTTTAGCATAGCGGGCTACAATGAGCAGTTCTTC. Protein product: CASSFSIAGYNEQFF.

The V gene is TRBV6-5, the J gene TRBJ2-1; perhaps TRBD2 as D (6 bases). This CDR3 has 12 residues. Germline CDR1 MNHEY, CDR2 SVGAGI. V was clipped by 7 bases and J by 12 bases, with 16 bases between them. The CDR3, as DNA: TGTGCCAGCACCACCTCGGGACTGGGGCAGTTCTTC. Translating it yields CASTTSGLGQFF.

This clone was seen once. The CDR3 sequence: CASSPGGPTDTQYF. The CDR3 DNA is TGTGCCAGCAGCCCGGGGGGACCAACAGATACGCAGTATTTT. This chain connects TRBV11-2 to TRBJ2-3; 7 nucleotides line up with TRBD2. From germline, CDR1 is SGHAT and CDR2 FQNNGV. The CDR3 sequence is 14 residues long. Unmatched junction bases numbered 5, after V lost 5 bases and J lost 3 bases. Variable domain in full (rest from reference TRBV11-2 and TRBJ2-3): EAGVAQSPRYKIIEKRQSVAFWCNPISGHATLYWYQQILGQGPKLLIQFQNNGVVDDSQLPKDRFSAERLKGVDSTLKIQPAKLEDSAVYLCASSPGGPTDTQYFGPGTRLTVL.